One and the same sample provided the 32 T cell receptor beta chains below, sequenced in a study of Ad26.COV2.S vaccination and SARS-CoV-2 variants. Treatment here: some 20 received Ad26.COV2.S at low or high dose, single or two shots; several received placebo; per-sample allocation not given. Sampling was done on day 63 after the first vaccine or placebo injection. Using immunoSEQ multiplex PCR, the repertoire was profiled, and TCRdb retains in-frame clones only, with some absent. The sample includes more than 400,000 clones, about nine tenths of them seen just once. Sequences were derived from peripheral blood, sampled in a trial of Ad26.COV2.S vaccine versus placebo. The origin of the receptors is a person between 18 and 60 years old who received the Ad26.COV2.S COVID-19 vaccine or a placebo.

This chain joins TRBV7-8 and TRBJ2-7; TRBD1 matches 9 bases. V shed 1 base and J 4 bases; nucleotides not matched to a gene: 5. This CDR3 has 15 amino acids. Germline-derived CDR1 and CDR2 are SGHVS and FQNEAQ. CDR3 in DNA: TGTGCCAGCAGCTTAGAGGGGACAGGGAGGTACGAGCAGTACTTC. Translating gives CASSLEGTGRYEQYF.

This chain links TRBV5-6 with TRBJ2-5; the D is unclear. The CDR3 length is 15 residues. Trimming pared 0 bases from V and 2 bases from J, leaving 11 bases between. Per the germline V gene, CDR1 is SGHDT and CDR2 is YYEEEE. The CDR3 loop reads CASSLANQGQETQYF. The CDR3 nucleotides read TGTGCCAGCAGCTTGGCAAATCAAGGGCAAGAGACCCAGTACTTC.

The chain is built from TRBV7-2 and TRBJ1-5, with D tentatively TRBD1 (6 bases). V dropped 6 bases and J dropped 4 bases, with 19 bases sitting between them. The germline CDR1 and CDR2 sequences are SGHTA and FQGNSA. CDR3 length: 16 residues. The CDR3 sequence: CASSLRGQGSNQPQHF. CDR3 bases: TGTGCCAGCAGTCTTCGGGGGCAGGGGAGTAATCAGCCCCAGCATTTT.

The gene calls are TRBV7-3 and TRBJ2-2; possibly TRBD1 for D (5 bases). Trimming pared 5 bases from V and 1 base from J, leaving 11 bases between. The CDR3 extends over 15 amino acids. CDR1 and CDR2 from the germline V gene are SGHTA and FQGTGA. As DNA, the CDR3 is TGTGCCAGCAGCCAGCCAGGGATGAACACCGGGGAGCTGTTTTTT. Its protein product is CASSQPGMNTGELFF. The entire variable domain, with the rest obtained from reference TRBV7-3 and TRBJ2-2, is as follows: GAGVSQTPSNKVTEKGKYVELRCDPISGHTALYWYRQSLGQGPEFLIYFQGTGAADDSGLPNDRFFAVRPEGSVSTLKIQRTERGDSAVYLCASSQPGMNTGELFFGEGSRLTVL.

The chain links TRBV27 to TRBJ1-2; 9 nucleotides line up with TRBD1. Germline V gives CDR1 MNHEY, CDR2 SMNVEV (reference sequence). After removal of 2 bases from V and 7 bases from J, the junction contained 2 bases not matched to a gene. The CDR3 has 13 residues. CDR3 protein: CASSLNRGLGYTF. In nucleotides, the CDR3 is TGTGCCAGCAGTTTAAACAGGGGGCTTGGCTACACCTTC.

The rearrangement links TRBV6-2 or TRBV6-3 to TRBJ1-5; D is perhaps TRBD1 (5 bases). Germline assignment: CDR1 MNHEY and CDR2 SVGEGT. CDR3 length equals 15 residues. V lost 2 bases and J 1 base, leaving 9 bases between the germline ends. The CDR3 DNA sequence: TGTGCCAGCAGTTACGCGGGGGGGAGCAATCAGCCCCAGCATTTT. Its protein product is CASSYAGGSNQPQHF.

A single count supports this clone. The V and J genes are TRBV28 and TRBJ2-3; 10 bases are shared with TRBD2. CDR1 and CDR2 (germline): MDHEN, SYDVKM. This CDR3 spans 16 amino acids. The junction had 5 bases not matched to a gene; V was cut back by 1 base and J by 4 bases. This CDR3 reads CASSLYPSGRPDTQYF. The CDR3 DNA sequence: TGTGCCAGCAGTTTATACCCTAGCGGGAGACCAGATACGCAGTATTTT.

V is TRBV3-1 (or the pseudogene TRBV3-2) and J is TRBJ2-5, with D uncertain. V gave up 0 bases and J gave up 1 base, with 6 bases separating them. This CDR3 has 14 residues. CDR1 is LGHDT, CDR2 YNNKEL, per germline (reference sequence). The CDR3 DNA reads as TGTGCCAGCAGCCAAGAAGGGCTCCAAGAGACCCAGTACTTC. Its translation is CASSQEGLQETQYF.

V is TRBV7-8 and J is TRBJ1-6; tentatively, D is TRBD1 (6 bases). The CDR3 length is 16 residues. Trimming stripped 5 bases from V and 10 bases from J, with 21 bases between. CDR1 and CDR2 (germline): SGHVS, FQNEAQ. The CDR3 nucleotides read TGTGCCAGCAGCGTGACCAGGGGAAGAATAAGGTCACCCCTCCACTTT. Encoded protein: CASSVTRGRIRSPLHF.

The chain combines TRBV7-9 with TRBJ2-7, with 8 bases matching TRBD1. From germline, CDR1 is SEHNR and CDR2 FQNEAQ (reference sequence). After removal of 5 bases from V and 2 bases from J, the junction contained 11 bases not matched to a gene. The CDR3 has 16 residues. The CDR3 sequence is CASSPPTGAPPYEQYF. CDR3 nucleotides: TGTGCCAGCAGCCCCCCGACAGGGGCCCCACCCTACGAGCAGTACTTC.

The chain carries TRBV5-8 and TRBJ2-5, with TRBD2 identical over 12 bases. Germline CDR1 SGHTS, CDR2 YDEGEE. V shed 0 bases and J 4 bases; nucleotides not matched to a gene: 1. The CDR3 runs to 15 residues. CDR3 region: CASSLELAGGETQYF. The CDR3 DNA reads as TGTGCCAGCAGCTTGGAACTAGCGGGAGGAGAGACCCAGTACTTC.

J is TRBJ1-5 and V is TRBV7-8, with D hard to call. Germline V CDR1 and CDR2: SGHVS, FQNEAQ. Trimming took 2 bases from V and 1 from J, leaving 6 bases between them. The CDR3 runs to 14 residues. CDR3 region: CASSLSPSNQPQHF. DNA of the CDR3: TGTGCCAGCAGCTTAAGTCCCAGCAATCAGCCCCAGCATTTT.

The chain combines TRBV11-3 with TRBJ2-7; 12 bases align to TRBD2. This CDR3 has 17 residues. Germline values: CDR1 SGHNT, CDR2 YENEEA. The J segment lost 3 bases and the V segment lost 5 bases, leaving 11 bases of the junction unmatched. The CDR3 loop reads CASSRRLAGAPIYEQYF. CDR3 sequence (DNA): TGTGCCAGCAGCAGAAGACTAGCGGGAGCCCCGATCTACGAGCAGTACTTC.

The CDR3 nucleotides are TGTGCCAGCAGCGTCGCTAGCAGGAACACCGGGGAGCTGTTTTTT. This encodes CASSVASRNTGELFF. The chain is built from TRBV9 and TRBJ2-2, with D possibly TRBD2 on 5 matching bases. CDR1 is SGDLS and CDR2 is YYNGEE in the germline V gene. This CDR3 is built from 15 residues. The V and J ends lost 2 bases and 1 base respectively, with 9 bases between them.

The gene calls are TRBV23-1 and TRBJ2-4; a weak D match, TRBD2 (5 bases). TRBV23-1 is marked as an open reading frame, function uncertain. There are 14 residues in the CDR3. Trimming left V 6 bases short and J 0 bases short, with 9 bases between. CDR3 nucleotides: TGCGCCAGCAGCAAGGACTTAGCCAAAAACATTCAGTACTTC. The encoded protein is CASSKDLAKNIQYF.

V and J are TRBV14 and TRBJ2-1; no clear D gene. Trimming left V 3 bases short and J 4 bases short, with 4 bases between. This CDR3 is built from 12 residues. Germline CDR1 SGHDN, CDR2 FVKESK. In DNA, the CDR3 is TGTGCCAGCAGCCAGGTTTACAATGAGCAGTTCTTC. Encoded protein: CASSQVYNEQFF.

The chain is built from TRBV30 and TRBJ1-6; D call uncertain. Germline assignment: CDR1 GTSNPN and CDR2 SVGIG (reference sequence). The CDR3 extends over 10 amino acids. Trimming cost V 5 bases and J 10 bases, with 6 bases left between them. The chain's CDR3 is CAWGPSPLHF. Written as DNA, the CDR3 is TGTGCCTGGGGCCCCTCACCCCTCCACTTT.

The chain joins TRBV2 to TRBJ1-1, with a weak D call TRBD1 (5 bases). The CDR3 is 13 residues long. Trimming removed 3 bases from V and 11 bases from J, with 16 bases in between. Germline lookup yields CDR1 SNHLY and CDR2 FYNNEI. CDR3: CASSELGPGWAFF. In DNA, the CDR3 is TGTGCCAGCAGTGAGTTGGGGCCGGGGTGGGCTTTCTTT.

This chain uses TRBV7-6 with TRBJ2-7; TRBD1 agrees at 10 bases. V shed 5 bases, J shed 7 bases, and the junction held 8 bases outside the gene matches. The CDR3 runs to 14 residues. The germline CDR1 and CDR2 sequences are SGHVS and FNYEAQ. CDR3 in DNA: TGTGCCAGCAGCCAGAGACAGGGGGCGAGGGAGCAGTACTTC. Translated, it gives CASSQRQGAREQYF.

The CDR3 nucleotides are TGTGCCAGGGGCCAAAGGGGATCCAAAAACATTCAGTACTTC. It encodes CARGQRGSKNIQYF. The chain carries TRBV2 and TRBJ2-4, with D possibly being TRBD1 (5 bases). The length of the CDR3 is 14 residues. CDR1 and CDR2 (germline): SNHLY, FYNNEI. V was cut by 9 bases and J by 2 bases, with 14 bases left in between.

The chain carries TRBV7-2 and TRBJ1-5; D uncertain. The CDR3 covers 16 residues. The V and J ends lost 0 bases and 4 bases respectively, with 13 bases between them. Germline V gives CDR1 SGHTA, CDR2 FQGNSA. CDR3: CASSLAVPGGNQPQHF. CDR3 in DNA: TGTGCCAGCAGCTTAGCTGTACCGGGAGGGAATCAGCCCCAGCATTTT. The full variable domain, rest sourced from reference TRBV7-2 and TRBJ1-5, is GAGVSQSPSNKVTEKGKDVELRCDPISGHTALYWYRQSLGQGLEFLIYFQGNSAPDKSGLPSDRFSAERTGGSVSTLTIQRTQQEDSAVYLCASSLAVPGGNQPQHFGDGTRLSIL.

The rearrangement joins TRBV28 to TRBJ2-4; D unclear. The CDR3 totals 15 residues. V was pared by 7 bases and J by 0 bases, with 13 bases between. Per the germline V gene, CDR1 is MDHEN and CDR2 is SYDVKM. The CDR3 DNA reads TGTGCCAGCATTGGTGCCCCATTAGCCAAAAACATTCAGTACTTC. Amino acid sequence: CASIGAPLAKNIQYF.

The rearrangement joins TRBV28 to TRBJ2-7, with a possible D match to TRBD1 (5 bases). Trimming removed 7 bases from V and 5 bases from J, with 24 bases in between. The CDR3 loop spans 16 amino acids. Germline V lookup: CDR1 MDHEN, CDR2 SYDVKM. The CDR3 DNA is TGTGCCAGCACAATACGACAGAACTTTCGGGCAGACGAGCAGTACTTC. It encodes CASTIRQNFRADEQYF.

This chain connects TRBV28 to TRBJ1-2; TRBD1 is a possible D gene (6 bases). Germline values: CDR1 MDHEN, CDR2 SYDVKM. This CDR3 region has 14 residues. V was cut by 7 bases and J by 2 bases, with 14 bases left in between. The CDR3 sequence: CASTESDRNYGYTF. CDR3 in DNA: TGTGCCAGCACTGAATCGGACAGAAACTATGGCTACACCTTC.

This chain connects TRBV28 to TRBJ2-1; 12 bases agree with TRBD2. CDR1 and CDR2 from the germline V gene are MDHEN and SYDVKM. V dropped 4 bases and J dropped 4; count of bases not matched to a gene: 11. The CDR3 contains 18 residues. CDR3 amino acids: CASSYRASGRAKYNEQFF. Written as DNA, the CDR3 is TGTGCCAGCAGTTATCGGGCTAGCGGGAGGGCGAAGTACAATGAGCAGTTCTTC.

The genes are TRBV9 and TRBJ1-1; 8 bases agree with TRBD1. In germline, CDR1 is SGDLS, CDR2 YYNGEE. J gave up 10 bases and V 2 bases, and 4 bases lay outside the gene matches. The CDR3 is 12 amino acids. CDR3 DNA sequence: TGTGCCAGCAGCGTTGGGACAGGTTTAGCTTTCTTT. Translated, it gives CASSVGTGLAFF. The full variable domain, with the rest looked up from reference TRBV9 and TRBJ1-1, is DSGVTQTPKHLITATGQRVTLRCSPRSGDLSVYWYQQSLDQGLQFLIQYYNGEERAKGNILERFSAQQFPDLHSELNLSSLELGDSALYFCASSVGTGLAFFGQGTRLTVV.

The chain employs TRBV4-2 and TRBJ1-1; 7 nucleotides align to TRBD1. With 3 bases clipped from V and 1 base from J, the junction kept 8 bases outside the gene matches. The CDR3 extends over 16 amino acids. The germline V gene has CDR1 LGHNA and CDR2 YNFKEQ. The CDR3 protein is CASSQDSGGENTEAFF. CDR3 sequence (DNA): TGTGCCAGCAGCCAGGATTCAGGGGGAGAGAACACTGAAGCTTTCTTT.

The chain combines TRBV14 with TRBJ2-1; no firm D call. The CDR3 is made up of 14 amino acids. CDR1 and CDR2 (germline): SGHDN, FVKESK. The germline V and J ends were trimmed by 1 base and 5 bases, with 9 bases remaining between them. CDR3 residues: CASSQVARDNEQFF. In DNA, the CDR3 is TGTGCCAGCAGCCAAGTGGCAAGGGACAATGAGCAGTTCTTC.

The chain recombines TRBV9 with TRBJ1-2; 7 bases line up with TRBD1. Germline values: CDR1 SGDLS, CDR2 YYNGEE. This CDR3 contains 15 residues. J lost 3 bases, V lost 4 bases, and 9 bases had no gene match. CDR3 in DNA: TGTGCCAGCAGCTTCCGACAGGGTAAAGACTATGGCTACACCTTC. It encodes CASSFRQGKDYGYTF.

The gene calls are TRBV19 and TRBJ2-7; 7 bases align to TRBD1. CDR1 is LNHDA, CDR2 SQIVND, per germline (reference sequence). This CDR3 has 13 amino acids. J gave up 3 bases and V 6 bases, and 5 bases lay outside the gene matches. The CDR3 sequence is CASSTGAGYEQYF. The DNA of the CDR3 is TGTGCCAGTAGCACAGGGGCGGGCTACGAGCAGTACTTC.

This clone appeared once. The rearrangement uses TRBV7-8 and TRBJ2-2; D remains ambiguous. There are 16 residues in the CDR3. CDR1 SGHVS and CDR2 FQNEAQ come from the germline V gene. Trimming removed 2 bases from V and 1 base from J, with 11 bases in between. The CDR3 region is CASSLTGRLNTGELFF. Written as DNA, the CDR3 is TGTGCCAGCAGCTTAACCGGCCGACTGAACACCGGGGAGCTGTTTTTT. The full variable domain, its missing parts supplied by reference TRBV7-8 and TRBJ2-2, is GAGVSQSPRYKVAKRGQDVALRCDPISGHVSLFWYQQALGQGPEFLTYFQNEAQLDKSGLPSDRFFAERPEGSVSTLKIQRTQQEDSAVYLCASSLTGRLNTGELFFGEGSRLTVL.

In its sample, this clone was seen once. The chain employs TRBV19 and TRBJ2-7; D might be TRBD1 (6 bases). V lost 4 bases, J lost 2 bases, and 15 bases lay in between. Per the germline V gene, CDR1 is LNHDA and CDR2 is SQIVND (reference sequence). CDR3 length: 15 amino acids. DNA for the CDR3: TGTGCCAGTAGTAGGAACAGGGTGGGTCCCTACGAGCAGTACTTC. It translates to CASSRNRVGPYEQYF.